A selection of T cell receptor beta chains follows, all from one sample in a study of graft-versus-host responses after intestinal transplantation. Assay: immunoSEQ multiplex PCR; the TCRdb copy retains only in-frame clones and omits some. The table lists approximately 37,000 clones, around 92% of them singletons. Specimen: PBMCs, collected about nine months after transplant. Source of these receptors: a human patient who received an intestinal transplant, so some T cells may come from the graft donor. CDR3s include the opening cysteine and the closing phenylalanine or tryptophan. The D gene is left open where the match is weak. A row's size may be missing; if present it is once, few, many or a size class.

j_call d_call clone_size v_call cdr3_aa cdr3_nt
TRBJ2-5 NA NA TRBV7-9 CASSFTEGETQYF TGTGCCAGCAGCTTCACTGAGGGGGAGACCCAGTACTTC
TRBJ2-5 NA NA TRBV18 CASSPGGSGETQYF TGTGCCAGCTCACCCGGAGGGTCAGGAGAGACCCAGTACTTC
TRBJ1-3 NA NA TRBV12-5 CASGFRPAGDTIYF TGTGCTAGTGGTTTTCGGCCCGCTGGGGACACCATATATTTT
TRBJ2-7 NA few TRBV9 CASSVAHSVVEQYF TGTGCCAGCAGCGTAGCCCACTCCGTCGTCGAGCAGTACTTC
TRBJ1-1 NA NA TRBV7-3 CASSLDQVNTEAFF TGTGCCAGCAGCTTAGACCAGGTGAACACTGAAGCTTTCTTT
TRBJ2-1 NA NA TRBV11-2 CASSPDSDRNFYNEQFF TGTGCCAGCAGCCCTGACTCCGACAGGAACTTCTACAATGAGCAGTTCTTC
TRBJ1-3 NA NA TRBV20-1 CSARSGNTIYF TGCAGTGCCCGGTCTGGAAACACCATATATTTT
TRBJ2-1 TRBD1 NA TRBV10-3 CAISEETVRTGAAYNEQFF TGTGCCATCAGTGAGGAGACCGTCAGGACAGGGGCGGCTTACAATGAGCAGTTCTTC
TRBJ2-3 NA NA TRBV5-1 CASSSGRITDTQYF TGCGCCAGCAGCTCGGGACGAATCACAGATACGCAGTATTTT
TRBJ2-1 TRBD2 NA TRBV2 CASSPGLAGSTTSDHNEQFF TGTGCCAGCAGCCCGGGACTAGCGGGGTCTACAACCTCGGACCACAATGAGCAGTTCTTC
TRBJ1-1 NA NA TRBV5-1 CASSLNTEAFF TGCGCCAGCAGCTTGAACACTGAAGCTTTCTTT
TRBJ2-1 NA NA TRBV10-3 CAISESKWDEQFF TGTGCCATCAGTGAGTCCAAGTGGGATGAGCAGTTCTTC
TRBJ2-5 TRBD2 NA TRBV18 CASSPRSGGQETQYF TGTGCCAGCTCACCACGTTCGGGGGGCCAAGAGACCCAGTACTTC
TRBJ1-3 NA NA TRBV7-2 CASSLTQTYSGNTIYF TGTGCCAGCAGCTTAACCCAGACCTACTCTGGAAACACCATATATTTT
TRBJ1-5 NA NA TRBV7-8 CASSKYFGGEAQHF TGTGCCAGCAGCAAGTATTTTGGAGGGGAAGCCCAGCATTTT
TRBJ2-3 NA NA TRBV9 CASSVGTLDTQYF TGTGCCAGCAGCGTGGGCACTTTAGATACGCAGTATTTT
TRBJ1-2 NA NA TRBV11-2 CASSRPGLDGYTF TGTGCCAGCAGCCGGCCCGGCCTTGATGGCTACACCTTC
TRBJ1-1 NA NA TRBV5-1 CASSLGVGWTEAFF TGCGCCAGCAGCTTGGGTGTGGGGTGGACTGAAGCTTTCTTT
TRBJ2-1 NA NA TRBV9 CASSPPPLVNEQFF TGTGCCAGCAGCCCACCACCCCTAGTGAATGAGCAGTTCTTC
TRBJ1-2 TRBD1 NA TRBV10-3 CAISPGQGVKGYTF TGTGCCATCAGCCCAGGACAGGGGGTGAAAGGCTACACCTTC
TRBJ2-7 TRBD1 NA TRBV18 CASSRQGRSYEQYF TGTGCCAGCTCACGACAGGGGCGATCCTACGAGCAGTACTTC
TRBJ2-1 NA NA TRBV4-2 CASSQSHFTRGNEQFF TGTGCCAGCAGCCAATCCCACTTCACCCGGGGCAATGAGCAGTTCTTC
TRBJ2-2 TRBD2 few TRBV7-6 CASSLVTSAGSLGELFF TGTGCCAGCAGCTTAGTTACATCAGCGGGGTCTTTGGGGGAGCTGTTTTTT
TRBJ2-4 NA once TRBV27 CASSGGGVAKNIQYF TGTGCCAGCAGTGGAGGCGGGGTAGCCAAAAACATTCAGTACTTC
TRBJ2-7 NA NA TRBV6-6 CASSTGTPYEQYF TGTGCCAGCAGCACCGGGACGCCCTACGAGCAGTACTTC
TRBJ2-3 NA NA TRBV11-2 CASSQILGSTDTQYF TGTGCCAGCAGCCAAATTTTGGGGTCCACAGATACGCAGTATTTT
TRBJ1-2 NA NA TRBV5-1 CASSLDGGAGYGYTF TGCGCCAGCAGCTTAGATGGGGGCGCCGGGTATGGCTACACCTTC
TRBJ2-6 NA few TRBV4-1 CASSQEEGDGANVLTF TGTGCCAGCAGCCAAGAGGAGGGGGATGGGGCCAACGTCCTGACTTTC
TRBJ2-7 TRBD1 once TRBV14 CASSQILGQGVEQYF TGTGCCAGCAGCCAAATCCTAGGACAGGGGGTCGAGCAGTACTTC
TRBJ1-4 NA NA TRBV7-9 CASSLGGGSEKLFF TGTGCCAGCAGCTTAGGAGGGGGGAGTGAAAAACTGTTTTTT
TRBJ2-3 TRBD2 NA TRBV7-3 CASSRNSGGASADTQYF TGTGCCAGCAGCCGAAATAGCGGGGGGGCATCGGCTGATACGCAGTATTTT
TRBJ2-7 NA NA TRBV30 CAWEKRGSPYEQYF TGTGCCTGGGAGAAAAGGGGTTCCCCCTACGAGCAGTACTTC
TRBJ2-7 NA NA TRBV18 CASSPVQGSTYEQYF TGTGCCAGCTCACCCGTACAGGGATCGACCTACGAGCAGTACTTC
TRBJ2-7 NA NA TRBV5-4 CASSLAPYEQYF TGTGCCAGCAGCTTGGCCCCGTACGAGCAGTACTTC
TRBJ2-2 NA NA TRBV6-5 CASSSPTGELFF TGTGCCAGCAGTTCCCCAACCGGGGAGCTGTTTTTT
TRBJ2-3 NA NA TRBV4-1 CASSPQSRDTQYF TGCGCCAGCAGCCCGCAGAGTCGAGATACGCAGTATTTT
TRBJ1-2 NA NA TRBV2 CASHPRAPSYGYTF TGTGCCAGCCATCCTCGGGCCCCAAGTTATGGCTACACCTTC
TRBJ1-2 NA few TRBV6-4 CASSDSKGRHGGYTF TGTGCCAGCAGTGACTCGAAGGGCCGGCACGGTGGCTACACCTTC
TRBJ2-5 TRBD2 NA TRBV9 CASSVGGGQETQYF TGTGCCAGCAGCGTCGGCGGGGGGCAAGAGACCCAGTACTTC
TRBJ2-1 NA NA TRBV7-2 CASSLFGSWSSYNEQFF TGTGCCAGCAGCTTATTTGGTAGTTGGAGCTCCTACAATGAGCAGTTCTTC
TRBJ1-6 NA once TRBV6-1 CASTEDLYSPLHF TGTGCCAGCACCGAGGACCTCTATTCACCCCTCCACTTT